Listed below are T cell receptor beta chains from one sample, sequenced in a study of OX40 agonist ivuxolimab in advanced cancers. This table comes from immunoSEQ multiplex PCR, and its TCRdb copy is limited to in-frame clones, with some not included. This sample has some 100,000 clones, with under 95% found just once. The specimen comprised CD4+ or CD8+ T cells sorted from blood, sampled in a trial of the OX40 agonist ivuxolimab. The receptors here all came from an adult with an advanced solid tumor such as melanoma, head and neck, liver or kidney cancer. Each CDR3 is given with its conserved first and last residue. Fields, in order: V gene, CDR3 length, J gene, clone size, D gene, CDR3 DNA, CDR3 protein. The D gene is left open where the match is weak. Some rows have no size entry. The others give once, few or many, or a class for an expanded clone.

TRBV5-6	18	TRBJ1-3	NA	NA	TGTGCCAGCACCTCGGGACCGCTTACCCCTTCTTCCGGAAACACCATATATTTT	CASTSGPLTPSSGNTIYF
TRBV2	11	TRBJ2-7	NA	NA	TGTGCCAGCATAGTGGGTTACGAGCAGTACTTC	CASIVGYEQYF
TRBV6-5	15	TRBJ2-7	NA	TRBD1	TGTGCCAGCAGTTACTCTACGCTTGGACAGGGCGAGCAGTACTTC	CASSYSTLGQGEQYF
TRBV25-1	12	TRBJ1-2	NA	NA	TGTGCCAGCAGTGGGGTCGGGTATGGCTACACCTTC	CASSGVGYGYTF
TRBV5-6	14	TRBJ2-1	NA	NA	TGTGCCAGCAGCTTGGGTCTCCCCGGTAATGAGCAGTTCTTC	CASSLGLPGNEQFF
TRBV28	14	TRBJ2-7	NA	TRBD2	TGTGCCAGCAGTAAAACGGGGGGAGAGTACGAGCAGTACTTC	CASSKTGGEYEQYF
TRBV7-9	14	TRBJ2-7	NA	NA	TGTGCCAGCAGCTTATTGGACACTTACTACGAGCAGTACTTC	CASSLLDTYYEQYF
TRBV5-5	15	TRBJ1-1	NA	TRBD1	TGTGCCAGCAGCTTAAACAGGGGGCTTTCTAATGAAGCTTTCTTT	CASSLNRGLSNEAFF
TRBV27	16	TRBJ2-3	once	NA	TGTGCCAGCAGTTTACATGGCGGTTCTAGCACAGATACGCAGTATTTT	CASSLHGGSSTDTQYF
TRBV5-1	14	TRBJ2-5	NA	NA	TGCGCCAGCAGCTTGGGCGTAGGGGAGGAGACCCAGTACTTC	CASSLGVGEETQYF
TRBV4-3	15	TRBJ2-1	NA	NA	TGCGCCAGCAGCCAAGATCCAGGGGCGGGGAATGAGCAGTTCTTC	CASSQDPGAGNEQFF
TRBV25-1	15	TRBJ2-5	NA	NA	TGTGCCAGCAGTGAATCAGGACAGGGAGGGGAGACCCAGTACTTC	CASSESGQGGETQYF
TRBV29-1	19	TRBJ2-1	NA	TRBD2	TGCAGCGTTCGACGACGAAACCGGACTAGCGGGGTTTCCTACAATGAGCAGTTCTTC	CSVRRRNRTSGVSYNEQFF
TRBV4-2	14	TRBJ2-1	NA	TRBD2	TGTGCCAGCAAGAGCGGGAGCAATAAGGATGAGCAGTTCTTC	CASKSGSNKDEQFF
TRBV14	12	TRBJ2-1	NA	NA	TGTGCCAGCAGCGACAAGTTTAATGAGCAGTTCTTC	CASSDKFNEQFF
TRBV2	12	TRBJ2-7	NA	NA	TGTGCCAGCATCAATCGGTCCTACGAGCAGTACTTC	CASINRSYEQYF
TRBV4-1	14	TRBJ1-5	NA	NA	TGCGCCAGCAGCCAAGGAGGGGTTGATCAGCCCCAGCATTTT	CASSQGGVDQPQHF
TRBV5-1	14	TRBJ2-7	few	NA	TGCGCCAGCAGCTTGTACTACGGCAGCTACGAGCAGTACTTC	CASSLYYGSYEQYF
TRBV29-1	14	TRBJ2-6	NA	NA	TGCAGCGTGCCAGAAATCTCTGGGGCCAACGTCCTGACTTTC	CSVPEISGANVLTF
TRBV6-6	14	TRBJ2-7	NA	NA	TGTGCCAGCAGTTACTCGTTGGGAACCAGCGAGCAGTACTTC	CASSYSLGTSEQYF
TRBV5-6	13	TRBJ1-1	NA	NA	TGTGCCAGCAGCTTGAGTATGAACACTGAAGCTTTCTTT	CASSLSMNTEAFF
TRBV2	17	TRBJ1-5	once	NA	TGTGCCAGCAGTGAAGCTCTCGTTAGCTTTAGCAATCAGCCCCAGCATTTT	CASSEALVSFSNQPQHF
TRBV11-2	15	TRBJ2-1	NA	NA	TGTGCCAGCAGCGCGACAGATCCTACCTACAATGAGCAGTTCTTC	CASSATDPTYNEQFF
TRBV27	15	TRBJ2-1	NA	TRBD2	TGTGCCAGCAGCATTAGCGGGGGGGCCCCCAATGAGCAGTTCTTC	CASSISGGAPNEQFF
TRBV5-5	11	TRBJ2-7	once	NA	TGTGCCAGCAGCTTAACAGCAGAGCAGTACTTC	CASSLTAEQYF
TRBV7-8	18	TRBJ2-6	NA	NA	TGTGCCAGCAGCTTAGATGTTAGCTTGGAAGCTGGGGCCAACGTCCTGACTTTC	CASSLDVSLEAGANVLTF
TRBV19	15	TRBJ2-7	NA	TRBD2	TGTGCCAGTAGTATGCAACTAGCGGGAGGGGACGAGCAGTACTTC	CASSMQLAGGDEQYF
TRBV27	15	TRBJ2-1	NA	NA	TGTGCCAGCAGTTTGGACGGGGGCTCTAACAATGAGCAGTTCTTC	CASSLDGGSNNEQFF
TRBV27	15	TRBJ1-6	once	NA	TGTGCCAGCAGTTTATCTGGGGCGCGGGATTCACCCCTCCACTTT	CASSLSGARDSPLHF
TRBV27	15	TRBJ1-1	NA	NA	TGTGCCAGCAGTTTATATGGAAGAATGAACACTGAAGCTTTCTTT	CASSLYGRMNTEAFF
TRBV27	16	TRBJ2-3	NA	NA	TGTGCCAGCAGTTTAGTAGGTGGGAGCAGCACAGATACGCAGTATTTT	CASSLVGGSSTDTQYF
TRBV28	15	TRBJ1-2	NA	NA	TGTGCCAGCAGTCCCCTACCCGACATTATCTATGGCTACACCTTC	CASSPLPDIIYGYTF
TRBV13	16	TRBJ1-6	NA	TRBD1	TGTGCCAGCAGGTCGCAGGGGGTCTCCTATAATTCACCCCTCCACTTT	CASRSQGVSYNSPLHF
TRBV7-6	16	TRBJ2-3	NA	NA	TGTGCCAGCAGCTTAACCCGGCTAAGAAGCACAGATACGCAGTATTTT	CASSLTRLRSTDTQYF
TRBV27	12	TRBJ2-7	NA	NA	TGTGCCAGCAGTCCTGGAGTCTACGAGCAGTACTTC	CASSPGVYEQYF
TRBV30	14	TRBJ1-2	NA	NA	TGTGCCTGGAGCGCCTCGGGCAGGGTAGAGGGCTACACCTTC	CAWSASGRVEGYTF
TRBV5-8	15	TRBJ2-5	NA	NA	TGTGCCAGCAGCTTTGGGCAGGGGTACCAAGAGACCCAGTACTTC	CASSFGQGYQETQYF
TRBV4-1	17	TRBJ2-3	NA	TRBD2	TGCGCCAGCAGCCAAGATTCATTGCGCGGGGGGGTCGGTACGCAGTATTTT	CASSQDSLRGGVGTQYF
TRBV7-8	16	TRBJ1-2	NA	NA	TGTGCCAGCAGCTTAGAGAGTCCCGGGAGCTCTTATGGCTACACCTTC	CASSLESPGSSYGYTF
TRBV4-3	14	TRBJ1-2	once	TRBD1	TGCGCCAGCAGCCAAGTCGGACAGGGAGATGGCTACACCTTC	CASSQVGQGDGYTF
TRBV5-5	15	TRBJ2-7	NA	NA	TGTGCCAGCAGTCCTGACATCTATCTCTCCTACGAGCAGTACTTC	CASSPDIYLSYEQYF
TRBV7-6	16	TRBJ2-5	once	TRBD1	TGTGCCAGCAGCTTGCGACCCGGGACAGGGTACGAGACCCAGTACTTC	CASSLRPGTGYETQYF
TRBV19	13	TRBJ1-2	NA	NA	TGTGCCAGTAGTAACTCTTATCCTTATGGCTACACCTTC	CASSNSYPYGYTF